Shown below are 28 T cell receptor beta chains from a single sample sequenced in a study of blood T cell repertoires in COVID-19 (dated by TCRdb to the early 2020s). The method was the immunoSEQ multiplex PCR assay. TCRdb carries this immuneACCESS record with in-frame sequences only. Its versions omit some clonotypes, under half of them owing to an unresolved V gene in the studies checked, with the rest unexplained. Present in this sample are some 180,000 clones, 75% to 90% of which were seen just once. Around 6.2% of the sample is in the top ten clones. Sequenced sample: PBMCs or T cells enriched from blood (not recorded which). Receptors originate from a man in his forties who had recovered from COVID-19.

V gene TRBV4-1 combines with J gene TRBJ2-3; 13 nucleotides agree with TRBD2. The germline V gene encodes CDR1 MGHRA and CDR2 YSYEKL. V shed 2 bases and J 6 bases; nucleotides not matched to a gene: 17. CDR3 size: 20 residues. The CDR3 DNA reads TGCGCCAGCAGCCAATATCCCGGGACTAGCGGGGTTGTCTTAGGTGATACGCAGTATTTT. This codes for CASSQYPGTSGVVLGDTQYF.

This clone was recorded a few times. This chain joins TRBV25-1 and TRBJ1-1, with D uncertain. This CDR3 region has 12 residues. With 4 bases removed from V and 6 bases from J, the gap between germline ends came to 9 bases. Germline CDR1 reads MGHDK; CDR2 reads SYGVNS. The CDR3 nucleotides read TGTGCCAGCAGTGGAACTGTCGCTGAAGCTTTCTTT. It translates to CASSGTVAEAFF.

The chain uses TRBV28 and TRBJ1-2; D perhaps matches TRBD1 (6 bases). Trimming removed 6 bases from V and 4 bases from J, with 15 bases in between. Germline CDR1 and CDR2: MDHEN and SYDVKM. This CDR3 is built from 14 residues. For the CDR3, the DNA is TGTGCCAGCAGCCTGGTAACAGGGTCCTATGGCTACACCTTC. Encoded protein: CASSLVTGSYGYTF.

The chain links TRBV27 to TRBJ2-7; the match to TRBD1 covers 9 bases. Trimming took 3 bases from V and 2 from J; bases not matched to a gene: 5. CDR1 and CDR2 (germline): MNHEY, SMNVEV (reference sequence). The CDR3 runs 15 residues. The CDR3 DNA reads TGTGCCAGCAGTTTCGGTGGGACAGGGCCCTACGAGCAGTACTTC. This gives the protein CASSFGGTGPYEQYF.

The CDR3 DNA sequence: TGTGCCAGCAGCCCGACAGGCCCCCGTCCGGGGCAGTTCTTC. This gives the protein CASSPTGPRPGQFF. The gene calls are TRBV11-2 and TRBJ2-1; a weak D match, TRBD1 (6 bases). V lost 5 bases to trimming and J lost 12 bases, with 20 bases between them. Germline CDR1 reads SGHAT; CDR2 reads FQNNGV. The CDR3 totals 14 residues.

The chain uses TRBV6-5 and TRBJ1-1; D is undetermined. This CDR3 is 13 amino acids long. The germline gives CDR1 MNHEY, CDR2 SVGAGI. Trimming removed 0 bases from V and 6 bases from J, with 8 bases in between. Here the CDR3 DNA reads TGTGCCAGCAGTTACTCTGGAGCCCCTGAAGCTTTCTTT. Translation gives CASSYSGAPEAFF.

In its sample, this clone was seen a few times. CDR3 protein: CASSYDRVNTEAFF. CDR3 DNA sequence: TGTGCCAGCAGTTACGACAGGGTAAACACTGAAGCTTTCTTT. This chain uses TRBV28 with TRBJ1-1; 7 bases map to TRBD1. The CDR3 is 14 amino acids. Germline V gene lookup returns CDR1 MDHEN and CDR2 SYDVKM. V lost 4 bases to trimming and J lost 2 bases; unmatched junction nucleotides: 4.

This clone was counted a single time. V gene TRBV3-1 (or the pseudogene TRBV3-2) combines with J gene TRBJ2-1; tentatively, D is TRBD1 (6 bases). There are 13 residues in the CDR3. The germline V gene encodes CDR1 LGHDT and CDR2 YNNKEL (reference sequence). V was trimmed by 1 base and J by 9 bases, leaving 10 bases between them. The CDR3 here is CASSQVSRGEQFF. The DNA for the CDR3 is TGTGCCAGCAGCCAAGTAAGCAGGGGTGAGCAGTTCTTC.

The chain recombines TRBV11-3 with TRBJ2-5; 8 bases match TRBD2. The V gene end was trimmed by 7 bases and the J gene end by 4 bases; junction bases not matched to a gene: 2. CDR1 is SGHNT and CDR2 is YENEEA in the germline V gene. This CDR3 has 12 residues. The CDR3 sequence: CASIGGGETQYF. In DNA, the CDR3 is TGTGCCAGCATCGGGGGGGGAGAGACCCAGTACTTC.

The rearrangement joins TRBV19 to TRBJ2-3; D perhaps matches TRBD2 (5 bases). The CDR3 covers 15 residues. Trimming took 0 bases from V and 6 from J, leaving 13 bases between them. Germline lookup yields CDR1 LNHDA and CDR2 SQIVND (reference sequence). This CDR3 reads CASSIDLGVSDTQYF. DNA of the CDR3: TGTGCCAGTAGTATAGATCTGGGAGTATCGGATACGCAGTATTTT. Together with reference TRBV19 and TRBJ2-3, the CDR3 gives the full variable domain: DGGITQSPKYLFRKEGQNVTLSCEQNLNHDAMYWYRQDPGQGLRLIYYSQIVNDFQKGDIAEGYSVSREKKESFPLTVTSAQKNPTAFYLCASSIDLGVSDTQYFGPGTRLTVL.

For the CDR3, the DNA is TGTGCCAGCAGTAGTAGCGGGCCCAATGAGCAGTTCTTC. Residues: CASSSSGPNEQFF. This chain links TRBV28 with TRBJ2-1; TRBD2 agrees at 7 bases. The V and J ends lost 5 bases and 6 bases, in that order; junction bases with no gene match: 4. The CDR3 length is 13 residues. Germline V gene sequence: CDR1 MDHEN, CDR2 SYDVKM.

The genes are TRBV3-1 (or the pseudogene TRBV3-2) and TRBJ2-3; D perhaps matches TRBD2 (5 bases). V lost 0 bases and J lost 6, with 19 bases in between. The CDR3 length is 17 residues. Germline lookup yields CDR1 LGHDT and CDR2 YNNKEL (reference sequence). The CDR3: CASSQDHQPLGGDTQYF. CDR3 nucleotide sequence: TGTGCCAGCAGCCAAGATCACCAGCCCCTAGGCGGGGATACGCAGTATTTT.

The V call is TRBV5-8, the J call TRBJ1-2, with D perhaps TRBD1 (5 bases). V lost 6 bases to trimming and J lost 7 bases, with 19 bases between them. The CDR3 consists of 14 residues. The germline gives CDR1 SGHTS, CDR2 YDEGEE. The CDR3 loop reads CASTTRQLQSGYTF. CDR3 DNA sequence: TGTGCCAGCACCACCCGACAGTTGCAGTCTGGCTACACCTTC.

The chain uses TRBV24-1 and TRBJ2-7; 9 bases agree with TRBD1. V dropped 5 bases and J dropped 4; count of bases not matched to a gene: 8. The germline gives CDR1 KGHDR, CDR2 SFDVKD. This CDR3 is 15 amino acids long. The CDR3 sequence: CATSGGTGGDYEQYF. DNA of the CDR3: TGTGCCACCAGTGGGGGAACAGGGGGCGATTACGAGCAGTACTTC.

The chain carries TRBV7-2 and TRBJ1-1, with 10 bases aligning to TRBD1. This CDR3 is 15 amino acids long. CDR1 is SGHTA, CDR2 FQGNSA, per germline. The V segment lost 0 bases and the J segment 6 bases; nucleotides outside the gene matches: 4. DNA of the CDR3: TGTGCCAGCAGCTTAGCGGGACAGGGGATCTCTGAAGCTTTCTTT. It codes for CASSLAGQGISEAFF. The full variable domain, its missing parts supplied by reference TRBV7-2 and TRBJ1-1, is GAGVSQSPSNKVTEKGKDVELRCDPISGHTALYWYRQSLGQGLEFLIYFQGNSAPDKSGLPSDRFSAERTGGSVSTLTIQRTQQEDSAVYLCASSLAGQGISEAFFGQGTRLTVV.

The chain has TRBV4-2 and TRBJ1-1, with D uncertain. CDR1 is LGHNA and CDR2 is YNFKEQ in the germline V gene. Trimming shortened V by 0 bases and J by 0 bases, and 14 bases separated the two germline ends. This CDR3 comprises 17 residues. CDR3 coding DNA: TGTGCCAGCAGCCAAGATCCGGGAGGAGGGATGAACACTGAAGCTTTCTTT. It codes for CASSQDPGGGMNTEAFF.

This rearrangement joins TRBV5-1 to TRBJ1-5; 9 bases match TRBD1. V lost 3 bases to trimming and J lost 2 bases; unmatched junction nucleotides: 0. Germline V gene data show CDR1 as SGHRS and CDR2 as YFSETQ. This CDR3 spans 14 amino acids. The CDR3 DNA reads TGCGCCAGCAGCTGGACAGGGGGCAATCAGCCCCAGCATTTT. Protein sequence: CASSWTGGNQPQHF.

In its sample, this clone was seen a few times. The J gene is TRBJ2-3, the V gene TRBV11-3, with TRBD1 identical over 8 bases. Trimming took 10 bases from V and 4 from J; bases not matched to a gene: 10. The CDR3 runs to 14 residues. The germline gives CDR1 SGHNT, CDR2 YENEEA. CDR3 in amino acids: CATAIRGRPDTQYF. The CDR3 DNA reads as TGTGCCACCGCAATCAGGGGGCGCCCAGATACGCAGTATTTT.

This chain links TRBV6-5 with TRBJ1-4; D unresolved. Trimming pared 2 bases from V and 8 bases from J, leaving 18 bases between. CDR3 length: 16 amino acids. CDR1 is MNHEY and CDR2 is SVGAGI in the germline V gene. The CDR3 region is CASSYRSRRVGEKLFF. The CDR3 DNA is TGTGCCAGCAGTTACCGGTCGCGGCGGGTGGGAGAAAAACTGTTTTTT.

This clone has a handful of counts. This rearrangement joins TRBV5-4 to TRBJ1-1; TRBD1 aligns across 9 bases. This CDR3 has 13 amino acids. The J segment lost 10 bases and the V segment lost 5 bases, leaving 9 bases of the junction unmatched. CDR1 SGHNT and CDR2 YYREEE come from the germline V gene (reference sequence). Written as DNA, the CDR3 is TGTGCCAGCAGATCCGGGACAGGGTCAAGAGCTTTCTTT. Residues: CASRSGTGSRAFF.

V and J are TRBV21-1 and TRBJ1-5; TRBD1 was called by the table and not checked on the DNA. TRBV21-1 is a known pseudogene. The CDR3 sequence is 17 residues long. CDR3 loop: CASSKTQDRGVAQPQHF. The CDR3, as DNA: TGTGCCAGCAGCAAAACCCAGGACAGGGGAGTCGCTCAGCCCCAGCATTTT.

The V gene is TRBV27, the J gene TRBJ2-1; tentatively, D is TRBD1 (6 bases). V dropped 6 bases and J dropped 5 bases, with 8 bases sitting between them. In germline, CDR1 is MNHEY, CDR2 SMNVEV (reference sequence). The CDR3 length is 12 residues. The CDR3 region has the DNA TGTGCCAGCAGGGACAGAGACAATGAGCAGTTCTTC. Protein: CASRDRDNEQFF.

A single count supports this clone. The V gene is TRBV24-1, the J gene TRBJ1-2; 9 bases line up with TRBD1. The CDR3 is made up of 15 amino acids. J lost 4 bases, V lost 3 bases, and 5 bases had no gene match. Germline V lookup: CDR1 KGHDR, CDR2 SFDVKD. The CDR3 nucleotides read TGTGCCACCAGTGATCCGGGACAGGGCGGCTATGGCTACACCTTC. Its protein product is CATSDPGQGGYGYTF.

This chain uses TRBV7-9 with TRBJ1-1; 8 nucleotides match TRBD1. There are 14 residues in the CDR3. CDR1 and CDR2 from the germline V gene are SEHNR and FQNEAQ (reference sequence). The ends lost 3 bases at V and 5 bases at J; junction bases unmatched: 5. This CDR3 is CASSFTDRETEAFF. The DNA of the CDR3 is TGTGCCAGCAGCTTTACGGACAGGGAGACTGAAGCTTTCTTT.

The chain recombines TRBV5-1 with TRBJ1-3; no definite D call. The CDR3 consists of 15 residues. Trimming cost V 4 bases and J 7 bases, with 18 bases left between them. Germline V gene sequence: CDR1 SGHRS, CDR2 YFSETQ. The CDR3 here is CASSPAELPGNTIYF. The CDR3 bases are TGCGCCAGCAGCCCCGCGGAGCTCCCCGGGAACACCATATATTTT. Full variable domain (missing parts from reference TRBV5-1 and TRBJ1-3): KAGVTQTPRYLIKTRGQQVTLSCSPISGHRSVSWYQQTPGQGLQFLFEYFSETQRNKGNFPGRFSGRQFSNSRSEMNVSTLELGDSALYLCASSPAELPGNTIYFGEGSWLTVV.

The chain uses TRBV6-4 and TRBJ2-2; 7 nucleotides align to TRBD1. The CDR3 extends over 15 amino acids. The germline V gene encodes CDR1 MRHNA and CDR2 SNTAGT. With V trimmed by 3 bases and J by 4 bases, 5 bases remained unmatched. The CDR3 spells CASSETGEFTGELFF. DNA of the CDR3: TGTGCCAGCAGTGAAACAGGGGAATTCACCGGGGAGCTGTTTTTT.

This clone was seen more than once but under ten times. The chain is built from TRBV14 and TRBJ1-2; tentatively, D is TRBD1 (5 bases). Germline CDR1 is SGHDN and CDR2 is FVKESK. The ends were cut back, 5 bases at V and 7 bases at J, with 17 bases in the middle. This CDR3 is built from 14 residues. For the CDR3, the DNA is TGTGCCAGCAGCACAGATAAAGGGGCGGCTGGCTACACCTTC. It translates to CASSTDKGAAGYTF.

This clone was counted once. The rearrangement joins TRBV20-1 to TRBJ1-5, with a possible D match to TRBD1 (5 bases). V was trimmed by 3 bases and J by 9 bases, leaving 18 bases between them. The germline V gene encodes CDR1 DFQATT and CDR2 SNEGSKA (reference sequence). This CDR3 comprises 14 residues. The DNA of the CDR3 is TGCAGTGCTAGTGAGGGCGGGGGTTTAGGGCCCCAGCATTTT. Protein product: CSASEGGGLGPQHF.